This TCR beta chain was identified during a study of T cell changes during pregnancy in multiple sclerosis. Sequencing was performed with immunoSEQ multiplex PCR; in TCRdb, only in-frame clones are kept and a portion is missing. Of approximately 40,000 clones in the sample, roughly nine tenths were seen once. The CDR3 loop spans 15 amino acids. The V gene's germline CDR1 is SNHLY and CDR2 FYNNEI. The V end lost 3 bases, the J end lost 4 bases, and 13 bases lay between the germline ends. A single count supports this clone. This receptor was obtained from a female donor with multiple sclerosis, enrolled in a pregnancy study. Here the sequenced sample was CD4+ T cells from peripheral blood mononuclear cells, taken in the first trimester of pregnancy. The chain couples TRBV2 to TRBJ1-5; a possible D gene is TRBD1 (5 bases). As DNA, the CDR3 is TGTGCCAGCAGTGAGGCTGGGGGGTGGAATCAGCCCCAGCATTTT. It codes for CASSEAGGWNQPQHF.